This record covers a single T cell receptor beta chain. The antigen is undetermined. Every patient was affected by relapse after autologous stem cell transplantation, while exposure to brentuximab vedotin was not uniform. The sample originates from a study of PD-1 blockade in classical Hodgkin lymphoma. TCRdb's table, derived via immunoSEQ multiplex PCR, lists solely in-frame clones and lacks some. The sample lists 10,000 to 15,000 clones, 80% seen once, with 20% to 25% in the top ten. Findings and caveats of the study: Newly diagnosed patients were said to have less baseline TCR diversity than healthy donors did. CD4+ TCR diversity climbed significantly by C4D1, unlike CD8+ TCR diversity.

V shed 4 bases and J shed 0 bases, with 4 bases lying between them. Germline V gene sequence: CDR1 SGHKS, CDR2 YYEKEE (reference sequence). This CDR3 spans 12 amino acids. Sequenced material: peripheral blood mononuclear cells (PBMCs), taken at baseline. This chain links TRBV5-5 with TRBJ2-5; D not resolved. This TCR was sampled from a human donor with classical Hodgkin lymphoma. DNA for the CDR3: TGTGCCAGCAGCGGAAACCAAGAGACCCAGTACTTC. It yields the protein CASSGNQETQYF.